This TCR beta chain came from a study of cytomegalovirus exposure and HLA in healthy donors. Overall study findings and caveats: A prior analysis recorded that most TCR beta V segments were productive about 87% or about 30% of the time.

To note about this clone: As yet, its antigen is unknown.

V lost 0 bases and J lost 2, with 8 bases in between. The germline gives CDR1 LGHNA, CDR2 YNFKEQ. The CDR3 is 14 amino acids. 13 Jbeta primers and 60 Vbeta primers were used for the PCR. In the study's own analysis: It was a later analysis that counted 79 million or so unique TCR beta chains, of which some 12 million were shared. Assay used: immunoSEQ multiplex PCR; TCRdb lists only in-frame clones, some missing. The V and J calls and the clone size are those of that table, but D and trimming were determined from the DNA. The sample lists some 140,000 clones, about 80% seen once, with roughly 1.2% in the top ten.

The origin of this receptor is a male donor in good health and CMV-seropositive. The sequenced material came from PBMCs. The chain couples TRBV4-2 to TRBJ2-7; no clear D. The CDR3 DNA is TGTGCCAGCAGCCAAGAACAGTATACCTACGAGCAGTACTTC. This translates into CASSQEQYTYEQYF.